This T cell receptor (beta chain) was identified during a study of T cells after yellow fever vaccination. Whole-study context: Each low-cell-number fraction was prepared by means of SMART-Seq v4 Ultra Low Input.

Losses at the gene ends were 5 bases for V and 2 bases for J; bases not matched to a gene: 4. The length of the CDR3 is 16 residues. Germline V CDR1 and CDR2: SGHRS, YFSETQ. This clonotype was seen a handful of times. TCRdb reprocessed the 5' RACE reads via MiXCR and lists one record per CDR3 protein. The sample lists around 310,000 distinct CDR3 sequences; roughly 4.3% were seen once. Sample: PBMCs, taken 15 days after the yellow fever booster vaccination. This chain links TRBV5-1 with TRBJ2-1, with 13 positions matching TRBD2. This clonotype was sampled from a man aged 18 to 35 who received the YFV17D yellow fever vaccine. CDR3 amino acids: CASRTGLAGTYNEQFF. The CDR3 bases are TGCGCCAGCAGGACGGGACTAGCGGGGACCTACAATGAGCAGTTCTTC.